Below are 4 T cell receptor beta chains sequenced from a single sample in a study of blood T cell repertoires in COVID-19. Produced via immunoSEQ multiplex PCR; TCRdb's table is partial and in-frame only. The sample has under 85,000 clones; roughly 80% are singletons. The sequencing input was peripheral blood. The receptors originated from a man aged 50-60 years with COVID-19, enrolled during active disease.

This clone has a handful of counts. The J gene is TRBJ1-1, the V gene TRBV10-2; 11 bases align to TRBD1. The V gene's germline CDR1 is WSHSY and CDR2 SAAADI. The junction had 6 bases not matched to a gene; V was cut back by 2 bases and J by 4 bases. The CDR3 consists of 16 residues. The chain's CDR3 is CASSETGTGGSTEAFF. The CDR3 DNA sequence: TGCGCCAGCAGTGAGACCGGGACAGGGGGAAGCACTGAAGCTTTCTTT.

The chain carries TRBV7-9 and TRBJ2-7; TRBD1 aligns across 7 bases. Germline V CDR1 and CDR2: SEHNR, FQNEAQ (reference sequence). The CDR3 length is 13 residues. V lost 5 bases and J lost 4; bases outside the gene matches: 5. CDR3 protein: CASSRGGSYEQYF. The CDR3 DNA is TGTGCCAGCAGCCGAGGGGGCTCGTACGAGCAGTACTTC.

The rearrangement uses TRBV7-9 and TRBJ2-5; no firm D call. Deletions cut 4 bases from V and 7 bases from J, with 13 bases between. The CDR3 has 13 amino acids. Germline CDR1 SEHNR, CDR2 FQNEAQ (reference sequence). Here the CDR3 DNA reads TGTGCCAGCAGCTCCTCAAGCGTTTGGACCCAGTACTTC. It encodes CASSSSSVWTQYF.

The CDR3 loop is CASTPLEGSHSPLHF. Written as DNA, the CDR3 is TGTGCCAGCACCCCCCTTGAGGGTTCGCATTCACCCCTCCACTTT. This chain connects TRBV6-5 to TRBJ1-6; no definite D call. The V end was cut by 7 bases, the J end by 8 bases, with 18 bases between. The length of the CDR3 is 15 residues. The V gene's germline CDR1 is MNHEY and CDR2 SVGAGI.